This section outlines one T cell receptor beta chain sequence together with its context. Its antigen is not identified. This CDR3 is built from 13 residues. CDR1 is SGHRS and CDR2 is YFSETQ in the germline V gene. V was pared by 4 bases and J by 2 bases, with 8 bases between. The PCR employed 60 Vbeta primers together with 13 Jbeta primers. The assay was immunoSEQ multiplex PCR, and TCRdb's table has in-frame clones only and misses some. The data hold fewer than 150,000 clones, with around 82% observed a single time. This sample is part of a study of cytomegalovirus exposure and HLA in healthy donors. Findings and limits, study-wide: The productive fraction for most TCR beta V segments was about 90% or about 30% in an earlier analysis.

The sample comprised PBMCs. V gene TRBV5-1 combines with J gene TRBJ2-3; D is undetermined. The sequence was collected from a woman aged 40-49 years in good health and CMV-seropositive. This CDR3 is CASSPTYTDTQYF. The CDR3 DNA is TGCGCCAGCAGCCCCACTTACACAGATACGCAGTATTTT.